This T cell receptor beta chain was documented in a study of cytotoxic CD8 clonotypes in ibrutinib-treated CLL. Background on the study: Patients attained approximately 24 partial and 2 complete responses; at median 68 months, roughly 15 remained remitted while 12 progressed. When averaged across all of the samples, the counts came to 200,000 to 300,000 productive templates and tens of thousands of productive rearrangements.

Worth noting for this clone: Its antigen is not known.

Study-wide findings and caveats: Sustained-remission and progressing patients had unequal sampling times.

This CDR3 has 14 amino acids. Germline V gives CDR1 SEHNR, CDR2 FQNEAQ (reference sequence). The germline V and J ends were trimmed by 0 bases and 5 bases, with 8 bases remaining between them. Produced via immunoSEQ multiplex PCR; TCRdb's table is partial and in-frame only. The sample records roughly 100,000 clones, 60% to 80% being singletons. About 2 micrograms of genomic DNA, which was extracted from cryopreserved PBMCs, served as the material used for the TCR beta libraries. The gene calls are TRBV7-9 and TRBJ2-1; no clear D. The source was PBMCs, collected after 12 months of ibrutinib treatment. The receptor was isolated from a human donor with chronic lymphocytic leukemia. The CDR3 spells CASSLAVDHNEQFF. CDR3 sequence (DNA): TGTGCCAGCAGCTTAGCGGTAGACCACAATGAGCAGTTCTTC.